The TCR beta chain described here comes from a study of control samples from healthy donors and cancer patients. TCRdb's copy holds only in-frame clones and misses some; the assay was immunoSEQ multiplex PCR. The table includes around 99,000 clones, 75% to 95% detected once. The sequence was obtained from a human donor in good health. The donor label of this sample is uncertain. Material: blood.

Written as DNA, the CDR3 is TGTGCCAGCACCCCGGGAGGGCGCGGCGAGCAGTACTTC. Protein sequence: CASTPGGRGEQYF. This chain uses TRBV7-8 with TRBJ2-7, with 8 bases lining up with TRBD2. V shed 7 bases and J 6 bases; nucleotides not matched to a gene: 8. The germline CDR1 and CDR2 sequences are SGHVS and FQNEAQ. CDR3 length: 13 residues. Based on the CDR3 plus reference TRBV7-8 and TRBJ2-7, the full variable domain is GAGVSQSPRYKVAKRGQDVALRCDPISGHVSLFWYQQALGQGPEFLTYFQNEAQLDKSGLPSDRFFAERPEGSVSTLKIQRTQQEDSAVYLCASTPGGRGEQYFGPGTRLTVT.